The 29 T cell receptor beta chains below come from one sample, sequenced in a study of shared clonotypes between healthy human individuals. The table came from immunoSEQ multiplex PCR; TCRdb's copy has only in-frame clones and leaves some out. This table has around 1.9 million clones, 93% appearing once. CD45RO negativity and positive selection for CCR7 defined naive CD8 cells, a population that excluded terminally differentiated effector memory CD45RA+ cells. Sequences were obtained from naive CD8+ T cells from PBMCs. The receptors were sampled from a man between 18 and 29 years old in good health. Some clones in this sample may be carry-over from other donors' samples.

The chain carries TRBV6-1 and TRBJ2-2; tentatively, D is TRBD1 (6 bases). CDR1 and CDR2 from the germline V gene are MNHNS and SASEGT. The CDR3 loop spans 16 amino acids. With 3 bases removed from V and 6 bases from J, the gap between germline ends came to 17 bases. CDR3 sequence (DNA): TGTGCCAGCAGTGATAGGACAGTAAGCCCCTCCGGGGAGCTGTTTTTT. This codes for CASSDRTVSPSGELFF.

This chain connects TRBV6-5 to TRBJ2-2; 7 bases are shared with TRBD2. Per the germline V gene, CDR1 is MNHEY and CDR2 is SVGAGI. The CDR3 is made up of 13 amino acids. Losses at the gene ends were 9 bases for V and 7 bases for J; bases not matched to a gene: 8. CDR3 residues: CASWPGRVGELFF. In DNA, the CDR3 is TGTGCCAGTTGGCCGGGGAGGGTCGGGGAGCTGTTTTTT.

The chain is built from TRBV19 and TRBJ2-2; no reliable D call. Germline CDR1 LNHDA, CDR2 SQIVND (reference sequence). The CDR3 is 15 amino acids. V lost 2 bases, J lost 7 bases, and 14 bases lay in between. The CDR3 coding sequence is TGTGCCAGTAGTATAACGGCCTCGGGCGGCGGGGAGCTGTTTTTT. Its translation is CASSITASGGGELFF.

This clone was observed a single time. V usage is TRBV27 and J usage is TRBJ2-5; 9 bases agree with TRBD2. Losses at the gene ends were 4 bases for V and 2 bases for J; bases not matched to a gene: 5. The CDR3 loop spans 15 amino acids. Germline CDR1 MNHEY, CDR2 SMNVEV (reference sequence). The CDR3 DNA reads TGTGCCAGCAGTTCGTTAGCGGGAGCTCAAGAGACCCAGTACTTC. Its protein product is CASSSLAGAQETQYF.

The CDR3 here is CASSPGTSTDTQYF. The DNA of the CDR3 is TGTGCCAGCTCCCCCGGGACTAGCACAGATACGCAGTATTTT. The chain uses TRBV18 and TRBJ2-3, with D maybe TRBD2 (6 bases). The CDR3 totals 14 residues. From germline, CDR1 is KGHSH and CDR2 LQKENI. The ends were cut back, 6 bases at V and 0 bases at J, with 10 bases in the middle.

V usage is TRBV4-2 and J usage is TRBJ1-5, with 7 bases aligning to TRBD1. The CDR3 has 16 residues. V lost 0 bases and J lost 0; bases outside the gene matches: 2. The germline V gene has CDR1 LGHNA and CDR2 YNFKEQ. DNA for the CDR3: TGTGCCAGCAGCCAAGAACAGGGGAATAGCAATCAGCCCCAGCATTTT. Its protein product is CASSQEQGNSNQPQHF.

The chain is built from TRBV6-5 and TRBJ2-1; 9 bases fit TRBD1. The CDR3 spans 15 residues. The junction had 7 bases not matched to a gene; V was cut back by 6 bases and J by 4 bases. Germline loops: CDR1 MNHEY, CDR2 SVGAGI. CDR3 protein: CASRPRQGGYNEQFF. The CDR3 DNA sequence: TGTGCCAGCAGACCCCGACAGGGGGGGTACAATGAGCAGTTCTTC.

The chain employs TRBV6-1 and TRBJ2-1; TRBD2 matches at 8 bases. This CDR3 is 16 amino acids long. Per germline, CDR1 MNHNS and CDR2 SASEGT. V lost 2 bases, J lost 7 bases, and 10 bases stayed unmatched. The CDR3: CASSESPGGPRNEQFF. As DNA, the CDR3 is TGTGCCAGCAGTGAATCCCCGGGAGGGCCCAGAAATGAGCAGTTCTTC.

The V call is TRBV5-1, the J call TRBJ2-7; 8 bases map to TRBD1. Germline values: CDR1 SGHRS, CDR2 YFSETQ. Trimming removed 5 bases from V and 5 bases from J; junction bases left unmatched: 6. The CDR3 has 13 residues. The CDR3 reads CASSQGARNEQYF. For the CDR3, the DNA is TGCGCCAGCAGTCAGGGGGCGCGCAACGAGCAGTACTTC.

Notes on this clone: Other DNA sequences in this sample translate to the same CDR3. The rearrangement links TRBV28 to TRBJ2-7; D is ambiguous. This CDR3 contains 13 residues. Between the trimmed V and J ends, which lost 2 bases and 2 bases, there was a span of 7 bases. Germline assignment: CDR1 MDHEN and CDR2 SYDVKM. The CDR3 nucleotides read TGTGCCAGCAGTTTAAACACTGCCTACGAGCAGTACTTC. Its protein product is CASSLNTAYEQYF.

The V call is TRBV27, the J call TRBJ2-3; D gene ambiguous. The CDR3 runs 13 residues. Trimming took 6 bases from V and 6 from J, leaving 13 bases between them. Per the germline V gene, CDR1 is MNHEY and CDR2 is SMNVEV (reference sequence). Written as DNA, the CDR3 is TGTGCCAGCAGAACCCCACCCGCCGATACGCAGTATTTT. This encodes CASRTPPADTQYF.

The chain uses TRBV10-1 and TRBJ2-6; 8 bases line up with TRBD1. V lost 3 bases to trimming and J lost 2 bases; unmatched junction nucleotides: 3. CDR3 length equals 16 residues. Germline loops: CDR1 WNHNN, CDR2 SYGVQD (reference sequence). For the CDR3, the DNA is TGCGCCAGCAGTGAAGACAGGGGAACTGGGGCCAACGTCCTGACTTTC. Translated, it gives CASSEDRGTGANVLTF.

This chain uses TRBV5-4 with TRBJ2-5; 7 positions agree with TRBD2. Germline loops: CDR1 SGHNT, CDR2 YYREEE (reference sequence). After removal of 2 bases from V and 2 bases from J, the junction contained 9 bases not matched to a gene. The CDR3 length is 16 residues. CDR3 loop: CASSLRREYRQETQYF. DNA for the CDR3: TGTGCCAGCAGCTTACGGCGGGAGTATCGGCAAGAGACCCAGTACTTC.

Only one count was recorded for this clone. The gene calls are TRBV4-3 and TRBJ2-1; D is perhaps TRBD2 (5 bases). The ends were cut back, 7 bases at V and 10 bases at J, with 20 bases in the middle. The length of the CDR3 is 14 residues. Per the germline V gene, CDR1 is LGHNA and CDR2 is YSLEER. CDR3 coding DNA: TGCGCCAGCAAGTTGTCAGCGGCATCCCGCGAGCAGTTCTTC. Translating gives CASKLSAASREQFF.

The chain employs TRBV18 and TRBJ2-3, with D perhaps TRBD1 or TRBD2 (5 bases each). The CDR3 has 15 residues. CDR1 and CDR2 from the germline V gene are KGHSH and LQKENI. The germline V and J ends were trimmed by 2 bases and 3 bases, with 12 bases remaining between them. CDR3 DNA sequence: TGTGCCAGCTCACCAGAGGGGCCCGAAACAGATACGCAGTATTTT. Its protein product is CASSPEGPETDTQYF.

CDR3: CASSQLGQLKGYTF. CDR3 DNA: TGTGCCAGCAGCCAACTGGGGCAGCTCAAAGGCTACACCTTC. The rearrangement uses TRBV14 and TRBJ1-2; TRBD1 is a possible D gene (5 bases). CDR1 SGHDN and CDR2 FVKESK come from the germline V gene. The CDR3 totals 14 residues. The V end was cut by 2 bases, the J end by 8 bases, with 15 bases between. Together with reference TRBV14 and TRBJ1-2, the CDR3 gives the full variable domain: EAGVTQFPSHSVIEKGQTVTLRCDPISGHDNLYWYRRVMGKEIKFLLHFVKESKQDESGMPNNRFLAERTGGTYSTLKVQPAELEDSGVYFCASSQLGQLKGYTFGSGTRLTVV.

The V gene is TRBV7-9, the J gene TRBJ1-4; D is undetermined. This CDR3 region has 15 residues. Germline lookup yields CDR1 SEHNR and CDR2 FQNEAQ (reference sequence). The V and J ends lost 1 base and 2 bases respectively, with 8 bases between them. This CDR3 is CASSLVGTTNEKLFF. The CDR3 coding sequence is TGTGCCAGCAGCTTAGTGGGAACCACTAATGAAAAACTGTTTTTT.

The J gene is TRBJ1-2, the V gene TRBV28; no firm D call. This CDR3 spans 11 amino acids. Germline CDR1 reads MDHEN; CDR2 reads SYDVKM. Trimming stripped 6 bases from V and 4 bases from J, with 6 bases between. The CDR3 sequence is CASRHSYGYTF. In DNA, the CDR3 is TGTGCCAGCAGACACAGCTATGGCTACACCTTC.

The chain carries TRBV28 and TRBJ1-1; no clear D gene. Germline assignment: CDR1 MDHEN and CDR2 SYDVKM. Trimming cost V 7 bases and J 5 bases, with 11 bases left between them. The CDR3 loop spans 12 amino acids. The CDR3, as DNA: TGTGCCAGCAACCCTTGGGGTACTGAAGCTTTCTTT. Its translation: CASNPWGTEAFF.

The chain joins TRBV6-6 to TRBJ2-1; D is ambiguous. This CDR3 region has 11 residues. The germline CDR1 and CDR2 sequences are MNHNY and SVGAGI (reference sequence). V was clipped by 5 bases and J by 6 bases, with 5 bases between them. CDR3 in amino acids: CASSNGNEQFF. The CDR3 bases are TGTGCCAGCAGTAACGGCAATGAGCAGTTCTTC.

The CDR3 nucleotides read TGCGCCAGCAGCTCGGGACTAGCGGGGAAACCAAGCACAGATACGCAGTATTTT. Translated: CASSSGLAGKPSTDTQYF. The chain recombines TRBV5-1 with TRBJ2-3; 13 nucleotides agree with TRBD2. From germline, CDR1 is SGHRS and CDR2 YFSETQ. Trimming at V came to 3 bases and at J to 0 bases, leaving 7 bases not matched to a gene. CDR3 length equals 18 residues. The full variable domain, in which reference TRBV5-1 and TRBJ2-3 provide the parts outside the CDR3, is KAGVTQTPRYLIKTRGQQVTLSCSPISGHRSVSWYQQTPGQGLQFLFEYFSETQRNKGNFPGRFSGRQFSNSRSEMNVSTLELGDSALYLCASSSGLAGKPSTDTQYFGPGTRLTVL.

As DNA, the CDR3 is TGTGCCAGCAGTTTTAGCGGGTTTGCTGGTGGTGAGCAGTTCTTC. Encoded protein: CASSFSGFAGGEQFF. The J gene is TRBJ2-1, the V gene TRBV7-9, with 7 bases fitting TRBD2. After removal of 6 bases from V and 9 bases from J, the junction contained 14 bases not matched to a gene. The length of the CDR3 is 15 residues. Germline CDR1 SEHNR, CDR2 FQNEAQ (reference sequence). Full variable domain (rest looked up from reference TRBV7-9 and TRBJ2-1): DTGVSQNPRHKITKRGQNVTFRCDPISEHNRLYWYRQTLGQGPEFLTYFQNEAQLEKSRLLSDRFSAERPKGSFSTLEIQRTEQGDSAMYLCASSFSGFAGGEQFFGPGTRLTVL.

V and J are TRBV19 and TRBJ1-2, with unresolved D. Germline values: CDR1 LNHDA, CDR2 SQIVND (reference sequence). The V gene lost 10 bases and the J gene lost 6 bases, with 18 bases spanning the gap. This CDR3 has 13 residues. The CDR3 sequence is CATQPGRLDGYTF. DNA for the CDR3: TGTGCCACACAACCCGGGCGACTCGATGGCTACACCTTC.

The chain joins TRBV4-3 to TRBJ1-4, with D unresolved. CDR3 length equals 16 residues. The V end lost 1 base, the J end lost 0 bases, and 9 bases lay between the germline ends. Germline V CDR1 and CDR2: LGHNA, YSLEER. In nucleotides, the CDR3 is TGCGCCAGCAGCCAAGTCCGGGGTGCAACTAATGAAAAACTGTTTTTT. Its translation is CASSQVRGATNEKLFF.

The rearrangement uses TRBV5-1 and TRBJ2-5; D not resolved. The ends were cut back, 4 bases at V and 5 bases at J, with 12 bases in the middle. CDR1 SGHRS and CDR2 YFSETQ come from the germline V gene. The CDR3 totals 13 residues. The CDR3 sequence is CASSGGPGETQYF. CDR3 sequence (DNA): TGCGCCAGCAGCGGCGGACCGGGTGAGACCCAGTACTTC.

The rearrangement links TRBV6-5 to TRBJ1-1; D is undetermined. The germline gives CDR1 MNHEY, CDR2 SVGAGI. CDR3 size: 15 residues. Trimming cost V 4 bases and J 7 bases, with 19 bases left between them. The CDR3 reads CASSSYRTLLNEAFF. DNA for the CDR3: TGTGCCAGCAGTTCCTACCGGACCCTACTAAATGAAGCTTTCTTT.

This chain links TRBV7-2 with TRBJ1-4; possibly TRBD1 for D (6 bases). This CDR3 comprises 15 residues. Germline values: CDR1 SGHTA, CDR2 FQGNSA. Between the trimmed V and J ends, which lost 5 bases and 0 bases, there was a span of 10 bases. In nucleotides, the CDR3 is TGTGCCAGCAGCCCGGGGACAACAACTAATGAAAAACTGTTTTTT. Encoded protein: CASSPGTTTNEKLFF.

Comments on this clone: In the same sample, other DNA sequences code for this CDR3. This chain joins TRBV27 and TRBJ2-3, with a possible D match to TRBD2 (5 bases). Trimming cost V 6 bases and J 6 bases, with 7 bases left between them. This CDR3 spans 11 amino acids. The germline gives CDR1 MNHEY, CDR2 SMNVEV (reference sequence). The CDR3 nucleotides read TGTGCCAGCAGCCCGGGGGATACGCAGTATTTT. Translated: CASSPGDTQYF.

The rearrangement uses TRBV27 and TRBJ2-1, with D perhaps given as TRBD1 or TRBD2 (7 bases each). Trimming took 2 bases from V and 6 from J, leaving 14 bases between them. Germline V CDR1 and CDR2: MNHEY, SMNVEV (reference sequence). The CDR3 loop spans 15 amino acids. CDR3 sequence reads: CASSLEGRGGNEQFF. The CDR3 nucleotides read TGTGCCAGCAGTTTAGAGGGCAGGGGGGGCAATGAGCAGTTCTTC.